This T cell receptor (beta chain) was found in a study of OX40 agonist ivuxolimab in advanced cancers. Germline loops: CDR1 MNHNY, CDR2 SVGAGI (reference sequence). V was shortened by 6 bases and J by 1 base, with 14 bases between the two germline ends. The CDR3 spans 15 residues. The protocol was immunoSEQ multiplex PCR, while the TCRdb copy is restricted to in-frame clones and leaves out a portion. The repertoire holds approximately 20,000 clones, with roughly 89% as singletons. This TCR was recovered from an adult with an advanced solid tumor such as melanoma, head and neck, liver or kidney cancer. The chain employs TRBV6-6 and TRBJ2-3; D remains ambiguous. Sequenced material: CD4+ or CD8+ T cells sorted from blood, taken in a trial of the OX40 agonist ivuxolimab. For the CDR3, the DNA is TGTGCCAGCAGCGTAGATTGGGCCGGCACAGATACGCAGTATTTT. Protein product: CASSVDWAGTDTQYF.